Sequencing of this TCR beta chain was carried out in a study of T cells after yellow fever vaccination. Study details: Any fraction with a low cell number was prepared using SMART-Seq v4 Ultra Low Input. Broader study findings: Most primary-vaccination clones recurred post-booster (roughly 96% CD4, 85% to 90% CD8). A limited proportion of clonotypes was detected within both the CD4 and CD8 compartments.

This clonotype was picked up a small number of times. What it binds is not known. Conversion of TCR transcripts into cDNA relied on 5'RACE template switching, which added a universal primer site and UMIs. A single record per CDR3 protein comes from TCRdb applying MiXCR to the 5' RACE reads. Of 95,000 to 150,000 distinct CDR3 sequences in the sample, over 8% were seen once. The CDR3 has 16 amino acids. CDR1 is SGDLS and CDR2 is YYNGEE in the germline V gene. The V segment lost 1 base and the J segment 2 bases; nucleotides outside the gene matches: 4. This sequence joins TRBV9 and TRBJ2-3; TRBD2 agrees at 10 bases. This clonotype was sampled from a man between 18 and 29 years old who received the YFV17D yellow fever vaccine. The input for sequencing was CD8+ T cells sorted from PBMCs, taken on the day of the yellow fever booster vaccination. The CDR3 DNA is TGTGCCAGCAGCGTAACTCTAGCGGGGGTCACAGATACGCAGTATTTT. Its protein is CASSVTLAGVTDTQYF.